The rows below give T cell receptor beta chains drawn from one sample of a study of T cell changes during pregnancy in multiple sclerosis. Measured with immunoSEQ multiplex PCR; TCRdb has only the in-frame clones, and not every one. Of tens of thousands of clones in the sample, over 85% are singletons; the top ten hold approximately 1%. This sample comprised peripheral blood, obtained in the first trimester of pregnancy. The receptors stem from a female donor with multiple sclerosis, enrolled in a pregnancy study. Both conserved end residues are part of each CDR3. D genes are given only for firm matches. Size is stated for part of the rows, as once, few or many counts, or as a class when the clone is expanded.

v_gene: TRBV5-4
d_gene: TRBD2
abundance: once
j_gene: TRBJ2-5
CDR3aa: CASSLAGGLGETQYF
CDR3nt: TGTGCCAGCAGCTTAGCGGGGGGGCTTGGGGAGACCCAGTACTTC

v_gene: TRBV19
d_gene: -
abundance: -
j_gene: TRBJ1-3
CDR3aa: CASTSRGGGESGNTIYF
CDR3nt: TGTGCCAGTACGAGCCGGGGAGGGGGTGAATCTGGAAACACCATATATTTT

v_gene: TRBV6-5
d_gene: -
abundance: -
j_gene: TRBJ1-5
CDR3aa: CASRTGTPNQPQHF
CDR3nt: TGTGCCAGCAGGACCGGGACACCGAATCAGCCCCAGCATTTT

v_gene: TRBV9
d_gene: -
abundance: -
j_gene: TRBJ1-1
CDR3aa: CASSVGTDMNTEAFF
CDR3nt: TGTGCCAGCAGCGTAGGAACAGACATGAACACTGAAGCTTTCTTT

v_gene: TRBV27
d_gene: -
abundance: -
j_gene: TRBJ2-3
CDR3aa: CASSSAGRGADTQYF
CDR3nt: TGTGCCAGCAGTTCGGCGGGAAGGGGCGCAGATACGCAGTATTTT

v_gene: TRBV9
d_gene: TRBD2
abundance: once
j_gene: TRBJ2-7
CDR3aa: CASSPTLGGGFYEQYF
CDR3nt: TGTGCCAGCAGCCCCACTCTCGGGGGGGGGTTTTACGAGCAGTACTTC

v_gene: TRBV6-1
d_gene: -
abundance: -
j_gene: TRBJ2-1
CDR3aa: CASSEFQGSSSYNEQFF
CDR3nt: TGTGCCAGCAGTGAATTTCAGGGATCAAGCTCCTACAATGAGCAGTTCTTC

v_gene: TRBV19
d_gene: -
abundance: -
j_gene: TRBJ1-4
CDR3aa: CASSHGRFGTEKLFF
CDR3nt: TGTGCCAGTAGTCACGGACGGTTCGGGACAGAAAAACTGTTTTTT

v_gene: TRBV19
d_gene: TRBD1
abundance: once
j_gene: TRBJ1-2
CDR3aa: CASSNPGGSYGYTF
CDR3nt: TGTGCCAGTAGTAATCCAGGGGGCAGCTATGGCTACACCTTC

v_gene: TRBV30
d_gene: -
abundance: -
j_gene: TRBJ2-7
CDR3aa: CAWRKQGNYEQYF
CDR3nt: TGTGCCTGGAGAAAACAGGGAAACTACGAGCAGTACTTC

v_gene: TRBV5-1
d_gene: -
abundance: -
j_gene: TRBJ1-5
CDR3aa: CASSLEGGNRPQHF
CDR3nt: TGCGCCAGCAGCTTGGAGGGAGGGAATCGGCCCCAGCATTTT

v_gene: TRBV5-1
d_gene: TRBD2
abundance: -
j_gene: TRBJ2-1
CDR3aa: CASSLDRGDNEQFF
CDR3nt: TGCGCCAGCAGCTTGGACCGGGGGGACAATGAGCAGTTCTTC

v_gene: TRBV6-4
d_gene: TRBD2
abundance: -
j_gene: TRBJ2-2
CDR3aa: CATEHGLAGGQEDTGELFF
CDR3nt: TGTGCCACCGAACATGGACTAGCGGGAGGCCAGGAGGACACCGGGGAGCTGTTTTTT

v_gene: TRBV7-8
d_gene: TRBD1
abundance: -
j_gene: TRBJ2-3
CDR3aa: CASSLAVAIGGYLDTQYF
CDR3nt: TGTGCCAGCAGCTTAGCGGTGGCGATAGGGGGCTATTTGGATACGCAGTATTTT

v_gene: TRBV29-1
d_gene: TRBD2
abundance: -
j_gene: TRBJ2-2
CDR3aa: CSVEGLAGVRTGELFF
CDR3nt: TGCAGCGTTGAAGGACTAGCGGGAGTAAGGACCGGGGAGCTGTTTTTT

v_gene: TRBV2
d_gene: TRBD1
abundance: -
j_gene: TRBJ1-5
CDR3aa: CASGTGKNQPQHF
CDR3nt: TGTGCCAGCGGGACAGGGAAGAATCAGCCCCAGCATTTT

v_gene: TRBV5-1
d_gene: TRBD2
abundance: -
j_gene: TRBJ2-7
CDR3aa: CASRVTSGSYEQYF
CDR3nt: TGCGCCAGCAGGGTCACTAGCGGGAGCTACGAGCAGTACTTC

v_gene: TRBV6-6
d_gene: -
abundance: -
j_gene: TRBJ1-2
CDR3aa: CASTLGAEAGYGYTF
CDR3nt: TGTGCCAGCACTCTGGGGGCAGAGGCAGGCTATGGCTACACCTTC

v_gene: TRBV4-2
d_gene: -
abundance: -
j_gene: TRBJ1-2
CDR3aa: CASSQDWQGNGYTF
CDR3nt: TGTGCCAGCAGCCAAGATTGGCAGGGAAACGGCTACACCTTC

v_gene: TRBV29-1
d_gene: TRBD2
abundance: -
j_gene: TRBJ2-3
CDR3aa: CSARAGGTDTQYF
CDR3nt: TGCAGCGCGAGAGCGGGGGGCACAGATACGCAGTATTTT

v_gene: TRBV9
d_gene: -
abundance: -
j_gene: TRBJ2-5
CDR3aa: CASSVRGGETQYF
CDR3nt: TGTGCCAGCAGCGTAAGAGGGGGAGAGACCCAGTACTTC

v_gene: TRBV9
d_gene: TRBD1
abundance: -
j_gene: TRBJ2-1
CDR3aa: CASSAMTGGNEQFF
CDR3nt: TGTGCCAGCAGCGCGATGACAGGGGGCAATGAGCAGTTCTTC

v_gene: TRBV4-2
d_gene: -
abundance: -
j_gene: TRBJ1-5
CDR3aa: CASSQGGWGVIQPQHF
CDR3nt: TGTGCCAGCAGCCAAGGGGGTTGGGGGGTTATTCAGCCCCAGCATTTT

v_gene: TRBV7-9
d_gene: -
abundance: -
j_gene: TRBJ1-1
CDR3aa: CASSPGQSGAEAFF
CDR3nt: TGTGCCAGCAGCCCCGGACAGTCAGGCGCTGAAGCTTTCTTT

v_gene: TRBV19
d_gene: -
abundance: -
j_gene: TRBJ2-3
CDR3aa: CASRNRGGSTDTQYF
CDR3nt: TGTGCCAGTAGGAACAGGGGGGGGAGCACAGATACGCAGTATTTT

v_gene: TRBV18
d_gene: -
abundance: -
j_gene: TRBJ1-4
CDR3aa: CASSLQWGPNEKLFF
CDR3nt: TGTGCCAGCTCCCTTCAATGGGGCCCTAATGAAAAACTGTTTTTT

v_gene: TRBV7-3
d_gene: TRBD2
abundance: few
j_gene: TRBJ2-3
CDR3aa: CASSLTGLAGGLGTQYF
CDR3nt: TGTGCCAGCAGCTTAACAGGGCTAGCGGGGGGGCTTGGTACGCAGTATTTT

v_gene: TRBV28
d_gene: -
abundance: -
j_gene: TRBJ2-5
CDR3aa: CASSLGWPRTQYF
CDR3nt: TGTGCCAGCAGTTTGGGCTGGCCCAGGACCCAGTACTTC

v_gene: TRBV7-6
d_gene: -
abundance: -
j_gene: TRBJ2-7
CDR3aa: CASSPFSQGFYEQYF
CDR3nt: TGTGCCAGCAGCCCATTTTCACAGGGTTTCTACGAGCAGTACTTC

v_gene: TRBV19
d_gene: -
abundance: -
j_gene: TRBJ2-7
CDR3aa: CASSIGPGYEQYF
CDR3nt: TGTGCCAGTAGTATAGGTCCGGGTTACGAGCAGTACTTC

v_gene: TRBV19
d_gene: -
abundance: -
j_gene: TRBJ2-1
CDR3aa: CASSSRGGGRGSYNEQFF
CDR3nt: TGTGCCAGTAGTTCCAGAGGGGGGGGCAGAGGCTCCTACAATGAGCAGTTCTTC

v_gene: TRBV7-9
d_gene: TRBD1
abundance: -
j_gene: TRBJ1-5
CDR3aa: CASSRTGGGQPQHF
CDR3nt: TGTGCCAGCAGCCGTACAGGGGGCGGTCAGCCCCAGCATTTT

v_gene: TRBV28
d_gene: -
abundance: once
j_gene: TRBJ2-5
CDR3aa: CASSPGFLETQYF
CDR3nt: TGTGCCAGCAGCCCAGGGTTTTTGGAGACCCAGTACTTC

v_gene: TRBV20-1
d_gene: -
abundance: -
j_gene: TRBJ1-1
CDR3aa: CSARWESEAFF
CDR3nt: TGCAGTGCGCGATGGGAGTCTGAAGCTTTCTTT

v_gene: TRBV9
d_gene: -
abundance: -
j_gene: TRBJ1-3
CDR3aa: CASSSDSNTIYF
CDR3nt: TGTGCCAGCAGCTCAGACTCAAACACCATATATTTT

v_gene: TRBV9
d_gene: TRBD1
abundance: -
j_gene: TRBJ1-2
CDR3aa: CASSGGQGVNYGYTF
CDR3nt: TGTGCCAGCAGCGGGGGACAGGGAGTTAACTATGGCTACACCTTC

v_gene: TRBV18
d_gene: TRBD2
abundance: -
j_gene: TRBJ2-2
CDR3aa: CASSPVGGVNTGELFF
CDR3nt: TGTGCCAGCTCACCCGTCGGGGGGGTGAACACCGGGGAGCTGTTTTTT

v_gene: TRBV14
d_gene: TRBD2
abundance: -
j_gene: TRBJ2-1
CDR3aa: CASSQGGLAGVYNEQFF
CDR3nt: TGTGCCAGCAGCCAAGGAGGACTAGCGGGAGTGTACAATGAGCAGTTCTTC

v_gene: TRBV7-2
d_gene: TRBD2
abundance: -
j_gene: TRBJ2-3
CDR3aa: CASSLQAGGVTDTQYF
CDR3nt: TGTGCCAGCAGCCTCCAAGCGGGGGGGGTCACAGATACGCAGTATTTT

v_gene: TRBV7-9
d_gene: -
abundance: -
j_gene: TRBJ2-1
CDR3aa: CASSLVQGTYNEQFF
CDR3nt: TGTGCCAGCAGCTTAGTTCAGGGGACCTACAATGAGCAGTTCTTC